The 30 T cell receptor beta chains given below trace back to one sample, sequenced in a study of blood T cell repertoires in COVID-19. The assay was immunoSEQ multiplex PCR, and TCRdb's table has in-frame clones only and misses some. The table lists roughly 18,000 clones, roughly 91% of them singletons. Input material: peripheral blood. The receptors shown here come from a human donor in a cohort sampled during active COVID-19.

The chain recombines TRBV24-1 with TRBJ2-5; 10 bases align to TRBD1. Per germline, CDR1 KGHDR and CDR2 SFDVKD. CDR3 length equals 13 residues. With V trimmed by 5 bases and J by 4 bases, 0 bases remained unmatched. The CDR3 loop reads CATSGDRGETQYF. CDR3 in DNA: TGTGCCACCAGTGGGGACAGGGGAGAGACCCAGTACTTC.

The chain employs TRBV29-1 and TRBJ2-3, with D hard to call. The CDR3 is 13 amino acids. V dropped 8 bases and J dropped 0 bases, with 12 bases sitting between them. Germline V gene sequence: CDR1 SQVTM, CDR2 ANQGSEA. The CDR3 sequence: CSLRFASTDTQYF. In nucleotides, the CDR3 is TGCAGCCTCAGGTTTGCTAGCACAGATACGCAGTATTTT.

This clone was recorded only once. V and J are TRBV6-6 and TRBJ2-7; the D is unclear. This CDR3 is built from 13 residues. Deletions cut 5 bases from V and 1 base from J, with 9 bases between. Germline V lookup: CDR1 MNHNY, CDR2 SVGAGI (reference sequence). In DNA, the CDR3 is TGTGCCAGCAGTCTCCGAGCTTCCTACGAGCAGTACTTC. Its translation: CASSLRASYEQYF.

The J gene is TRBJ2-7, the V gene TRBV5-6; 8 bases fit TRBD2. The germline V gene has CDR1 SGHDT and CDR2 YYEEEE. The CDR3 sequence is 16 residues long. V trimming: 1 base; J trimming: 2 bases; junction bases outside the gene matches: 8. The CDR3: CASSLRLAGPPYEQYF. CDR3 nucleotide sequence: TGTGCCAGCAGCTTGCGGTTAGCGGGGCCCCCCTACGAGCAGTACTTC. The full variable domain, rest sourced from reference TRBV5-6 and TRBJ2-7, is DAGVTQSPTHLIKTRGQQVTLRCSPKSGHDTVSWYQQALGQGPQFIFQYYEEEERQRGNFPDRFSGHQFPNYSSELNVNALLLGDSALYLCASSLRLAGPPYEQYFGPGTRLTVT.

V gene TRBV5-1 combines with J gene TRBJ2-3; 9 bases align to TRBD2. This CDR3 has 15 amino acids. J lost 0 bases, V lost 6 bases, and 5 bases had no gene match. The germline gives CDR1 SGHRS, CDR2 YFSETQ. The CDR3 spells CASKLSGGSTDTQYF. In DNA form, the CDR3 reads TGCGCCAGCAAGCTTAGCGGGGGTAGCACAGATACGCAGTATTTT. The full variable domain, its missing parts supplied by reference TRBV5-1 and TRBJ2-3, is KAGVTQTPRYLIKTRGQQVTLSCSPISGHRSVSWYQQTPGQGLQFLFEYFSETQRNKGNFPGRFSGRQFSNSRSEMNVSTLELGDSALYLCASKLSGGSTDTQYFGPGTRLTVL.

The J gene is TRBJ2-5, the V gene TRBV12-3 or TRBV12-4; D is perhaps TRBD2 (6 bases). The CDR3 extends over 13 amino acids. The V end was cut by 5 bases, the J end by 7 bases, with 14 bases between. Here the CDR3 DNA reads TGTGCCAGCAGTCTAGGTGCCGGGGGGACCCAGTACTTC. Translating it yields CASSLGAGGTQYF.

This chain links TRBV9 with TRBJ1-2; D perhaps matches TRBD1 (6 bases). The CDR3 sequence is 13 residues long. The V gene lost 7 bases and the J gene lost 5 bases, with 15 bases spanning the gap. The germline V gene has CDR1 SGDLS and CDR2 YYNGEE. The CDR3 DNA sequence: TGTGCCAGCCGGGGGGGCGCTGATTATGGCTACACCTTC. Translated, it gives CASRGGADYGYTF.

The chain couples TRBV3-1 (or the pseudogene TRBV3-2) to TRBJ2-1, with TRBD2 matching 9 bases. This CDR3 is 16 amino acids long. Unmatched junction bases numbered 14, after V lost 4 bases and J lost 10 bases. CDR1 and CDR2 from the germline V gene are LGHDT and YNNKEL (reference sequence). For the CDR3, the DNA is TGTGCCAGCAGCCGCCGAGTCGGGACTAGCCCCAGGGAGCAGTTCTTC. Translation: CASSRRVGTSPREQFF.

The CDR3, as DNA: TGTGCCAGCAGCTGGTATGGTCGGGACGAGCAGTACTTC. Residues: CASSWYGRDEQYF. The gene calls are TRBV6-5 and TRBJ2-7; D ambiguous. This CDR3 is 13 amino acids long. Per germline, CDR1 MNHEY and CDR2 SVGAGI. The V and J ends lost 6 bases and 5 bases respectively, with 14 bases between them.

This clone was seen a single time. V usage is TRBV27 and J usage is TRBJ2-7, with a weak D call TRBD1 (6 bases). This CDR3 is 12 amino acids long. Germline values: CDR1 MNHEY, CDR2 SMNVEV (reference sequence). V lost 10 bases and J 3 bases, leaving 13 bases between the germline ends. The CDR3 bases are TGTGCCACCCGGGACACCATCTACGAGCAGTACTTC. Protein sequence: CATRDTIYEQYF.

In nucleotides, the CDR3 is TGTGCCAGCAGTTTCACTGGACTCAAGACAAGCTCCTATAATTCACCCCTCCACTTT. Its protein is CASSFTGLKTSSYNSPLHF. This chain joins TRBV27 and TRBJ1-6; D unresolved. The CDR3 extends over 19 amino acids. Deletions cut 3 bases from V and 0 bases from J, with 18 bases between. CDR1 MNHEY and CDR2 SMNVEV come from the germline V gene (reference sequence).

This sequence joins TRBV10-3 and TRBJ1-4; 7 nucleotides align to TRBD1. V gave up 6 bases and J gave up 3 bases; unmatched junction bases: 16. CDR1 is ENHRY, CDR2 SYGVKD, per germline. The CDR3 has 18 residues. The CDR3 DNA reads as TGTGCCATCAGGGCCCGGCTCGAGGGGGCGGGTTCTAATGAAAAACTGTTTTTT. Amino acid sequence: CAIRARLEGAGSNEKLFF.

The J gene is TRBJ2-7, the V gene TRBV5-1, with TRBD1 matching 7 bases. Per germline, CDR1 SGHRS and CDR2 YFSETQ. CDR3 length: 14 residues. V was pared by 4 bases and J by 0 bases, with 4 bases of the junction left unmatched. The CDR3 loop is CASSAGQDSYEQYF. CDR3 DNA: TGCGCCAGCAGCGCAGGACAGGACTCCTACGAGCAGTACTTC.

The J gene is TRBJ1-1, the V gene TRBV3-1 (or the pseudogene TRBV3-2), with TRBD1 matching over 10 bases. Trimming cost V 7 bases and J 0 bases; bases outside gene matches: 5. This CDR3 has 15 residues. The germline CDR1 and CDR2 sequences are LGHDT and YNNKEL (reference sequence). CDR3 region: CASTRTGGMNTEAFF. The CDR3 DNA reads TGTGCCAGCACCCGGACAGGGGGAATGAACACTGAAGCTTTCTTT.

V usage is TRBV7-2 and J usage is TRBJ2-7, with D unresolved. Trimming stripped 2 bases from V and 9 bases from J, with 14 bases between. Per the germline V gene, CDR1 is SGHTA and CDR2 is FQGNSA. CDR3 length: 13 amino acids. CDR3: CASSLSNTAGQYF. CDR3 nucleotides: TGTGCCAGCAGCTTATCAAACACCGCAGGGCAGTACTTC. Drawing the rest from reference TRBV7-2 and TRBJ2-7, the complete variable domain is GAGVSQSPSNKVTEKGKDVELRCDPISGHTALYWYRQSLGQGLEFLIYFQGNSAPDKSGLPSDRFSAERTGGSVSTLTIQRTQQEDSAVYLCASSLSNTAGQYFGPGTRLTVT.

The genes are TRBV3-1 (or the pseudogene TRBV3-2) and TRBJ2-1; 8 positions agree with TRBD2. Germline CDR1 reads LGHDT; CDR2 reads YNNKEL (reference sequence). This CDR3 has 21 amino acids. V gave up 4 bases and J gave up 0 bases; unmatched junction bases: 20. The CDR3 DNA sequence: TGTGCCAGCAGCCCGCCCCCTGGGGCGGGAGGTACTTCCAGCTCCTACAATGAGCAGTTCTTC. Its translation is CASSPPPGAGGTSSSYNEQFF.

CDR3 DNA sequence: TGTGCCAGCAGCCTCTCCACTAGCGGGGGGCGGAATGAGCAGTTCTTC. Protein product: CASSLSTSGGRNEQFF. This rearrangement joins TRBV3-1 (or the pseudogene TRBV3-2) to TRBJ2-1; 12 positions match TRBD2. From germline, CDR1 is LGHDT and CDR2 YNNKEL (reference sequence). This CDR3 comprises 16 residues. V lost 4 bases to trimming and J lost 7 bases; unmatched junction nucleotides: 8.

V and J are TRBV7-2 and TRBJ2-1; TRBD1 matches 8 bases. Germline CDR1 reads SGHTA; CDR2 reads FQGNSA. The CDR3 consists of 15 residues. V trimming: 5 bases; J trimming: 1 base; junction bases outside the gene matches: 4. CDR3 sequence reads: CASSADRGSYNEQFF. The CDR3 DNA reads TGTGCCAGCAGCGCAGACAGGGGTTCCTACAATGAGCAGTTCTTC.

The chain joins TRBV25-1 to TRBJ1-2; tentative D call: TRBD1 (6 bases). The CDR3 loop spans 13 amino acids. CDR1 is MGHDK, CDR2 SYGVNS, per germline. The ends were cut back, 8 bases at V and 2 bases at J, with 12 bases in the middle. The chain's CDR3 is CASARTENYGYTF. CDR3 bases: TGTGCCAGCGCCCGGACAGAGAACTATGGCTACACCTTC.

Here the CDR3 reads CASSLKLATGELFF. In nucleotides, the CDR3 is TGTGCCAGCAGCTTAAAGTTAGCAACCGGGGAGCTGTTTTTT. The rearrangement joins TRBV7-3 to TRBJ2-2, with no clear D. Germline V gene lookup returns CDR1 SGHTA and CDR2 FQGTGA. Trimming removed 1 base at V and 5 bases at J, with 8 bases between. The CDR3 extends over 14 amino acids.

This chain links TRBV18 with TRBJ2-5; TRBD1 matches 7 bases. Per the germline V gene, CDR1 is KGHSH and CDR2 is LQKENI. The CDR3 is made up of 14 amino acids. V lost 4 bases and J lost 1; bases outside the gene matches: 3. The CDR3 DNA reads as TGTGCCAGCTCACGAGACAGGGTCCAAGAGACCCAGTACTTC. Residues: CASSRDRVQETQYF. The whole variable domain, filled in from reference TRBV18 and TRBJ2-5, reads NAGVMQNPRHLVRRRGQEARLRCSPMKGHSHVYWYRQLPEEGLKFMVYLQKENIIDESGMPKERFSAEFPKEGPSILRIQQVVRGDSAAYFCASSRDRVQETQYFGPGTRLLVL.

This clone appeared once. V usage is TRBV7-2 and J usage is TRBJ1-2, with TRBD1 as a possible D gene (5 bases). V lost 4 bases and J 8 bases, leaving 17 bases between the germline ends. Germline V gene lookup returns CDR1 SGHTA and CDR2 FQGNSA. The CDR3 has 14 residues. Here the CDR3 DNA reads TGTGCCAGCAGCTCAATCGGGAACCGGGGGGGCTACACCTTC. It translates to CASSSIGNRGGYTF. The whole variable domain, filled in from reference TRBV7-2 and TRBJ1-2, reads GAGVSQSPSNKVTEKGKDVELRCDPISGHTALYWYRQSLGQGLEFLIYFQGNSAPDKSGLPSDRFSAERTGGSVSTLTIQRTQQEDSAVYLCASSSIGNRGGYTFGSGTRLTVV.

The chain carries TRBV5-8 and TRBJ2-2; unclear D gene. Per germline, CDR1 SGHTS and CDR2 YDEGEE. Trimming left V 1 base short and J 7 bases short, with 8 bases between. The CDR3 contains 13 residues. The CDR3 sequence: CASSLLRVGELFF. For the CDR3, the DNA is TGTGCCAGCAGCTTGTTACGGGTCGGGGAGCTGTTTTTT.

This clone was picked up one time. The V call is TRBV5-4, the J call TRBJ2-1; 7 bases match TRBD1. Per germline, CDR1 SGHNT and CDR2 YYREEE (reference sequence). With 3 bases clipped from V and 7 bases from J, the junction kept 13 bases outside the gene matches. This CDR3 is built from 16 residues. Here the CDR3 reads CASSSRTGQKVNEQFF. The CDR3 DNA reads TGTGCCAGCAGCTCTCGGACAGGTCAGAAAGTGAATGAGCAGTTCTTC.

This chain uses TRBV2 with TRBJ2-5, with 8 bases matching TRBD2. The junction had 12 bases not matched to a gene; V was cut back by 5 bases and J by 4 bases. The V gene's germline CDR1 is SNHLY and CDR2 FYNNEI. The CDR3 covers 16 residues. CDR3 in DNA: TGTGCCAGCAGTAGGGCCCAGCGGGAGAGGGGAGAGACCCAGTACTTC. This sequence encodes CASSRAQRERGETQYF.

CDR3 DNA sequence: TGTGCCAGCAGTGAAGCGCTGTTAGCGGGGATAACCGGGGAGCTGTTTTTT. This encodes CASSEALLAGITGELFF. The chain recombines TRBV2 with TRBJ2-2; the match to TRBD2 covers 8 bases. The J segment lost 5 bases and the V segment lost 0 bases, leaving 8 bases of the junction unmatched. Germline V lookup: CDR1 SNHLY, CDR2 FYNNEI. The CDR3 is 17 residues long.

The gene calls are TRBV6-2 or TRBV6-3 and TRBJ1-4; 8 bases agree with TRBD1. The V gene's germline CDR1 is MNHEY and CDR2 SVGEGT. The junction had 4 bases not matched to a gene; V was cut back by 4 bases and J by 6 bases. This CDR3 spans 14 amino acids. CDR3 in DNA: TGTGCCAGCAGTTCGACAGGGGCGGATGAAAAACTGTTTTTT. Encoded protein: CASSSTGADEKLFF.

This chain joins TRBV6-5 and TRBJ2-7, with 7 bases that match TRBD1. This CDR3 spans 15 amino acids. J lost 6 bases, V lost 6 bases, and 14 bases had no gene match. From germline, CDR1 is MNHEY and CDR2 SVGAGI. CDR3 nucleotides: TGTGCCAGCAGGGGGGACAGACGTAGTTTCGGCGAGCAGTACTTC. It encodes CASRGDRRSFGEQYF.

The chain uses TRBV7-2 and TRBJ1-1; weak D call: TRBD1 (5 bases). The CDR3 sequence is 17 residues long. Germline assignment: CDR1 SGHTA and CDR2 FQGNSA. V was pared by 5 bases and J by 2 bases, with 21 bases between. In DNA form, the CDR3 reads TGTGCCAGCAGCCCAGGACCAAGGGGCAAAAGTAACACTGAAGCTTTCTTT. Its translation is CASSPGPRGKSNTEAFF.

CDR3 amino acids: CASSLRGSRYTF. In DNA form, the CDR3 reads TGTGCCAGCAGCTTGCGGGGGTCGCGCTACACCTTC. V gene TRBV5-8 combines with J gene TRBJ1-2; D is possibly TRBD1 (5 bases). This CDR3 comprises 12 residues. Germline CDR1 and CDR2: SGHTS and YDEGEE. Trimming took off 1 base at V and 9 bases at J, with 10 bases between the two ends.